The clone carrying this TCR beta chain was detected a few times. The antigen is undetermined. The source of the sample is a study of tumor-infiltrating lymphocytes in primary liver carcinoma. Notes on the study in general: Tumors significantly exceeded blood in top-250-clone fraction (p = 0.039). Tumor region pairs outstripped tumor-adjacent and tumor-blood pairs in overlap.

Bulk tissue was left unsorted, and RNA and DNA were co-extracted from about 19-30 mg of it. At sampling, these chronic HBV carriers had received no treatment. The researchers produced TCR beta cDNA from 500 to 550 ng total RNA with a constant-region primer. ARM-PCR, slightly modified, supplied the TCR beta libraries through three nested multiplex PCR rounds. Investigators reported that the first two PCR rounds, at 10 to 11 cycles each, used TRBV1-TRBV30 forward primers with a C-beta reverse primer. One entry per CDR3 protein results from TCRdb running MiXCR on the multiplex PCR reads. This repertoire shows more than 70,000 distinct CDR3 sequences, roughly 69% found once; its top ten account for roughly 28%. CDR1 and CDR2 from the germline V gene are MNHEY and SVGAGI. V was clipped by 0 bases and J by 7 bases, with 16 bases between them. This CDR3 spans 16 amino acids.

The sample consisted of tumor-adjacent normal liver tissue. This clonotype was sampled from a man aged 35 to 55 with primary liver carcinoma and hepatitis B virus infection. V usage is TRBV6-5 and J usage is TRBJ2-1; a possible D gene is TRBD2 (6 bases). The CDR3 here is CASSYSTGTLWNEQFF. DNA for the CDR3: TGTGCCAGCAGTTACTCAACCGGGACTCTCTGGAATGAGCAGTTCTTC.